These 30 T cell receptor beta chains came from one sample sequenced in a study of T cell responses to AZD1222 COVID-19 vaccine. Repertoires were generated with immunoSEQ multiplex PCR, while TCRdb's copy carries only in-frame clones and drops some. The data contain some 120,000 clones, 91% of them singletons. Sequencing used peripheral blood, obtained on day 0 of AZD1222 vaccination. These receptors were obtained from an adult in good health.

This clone was counted once. The V gene is TRBV6-5, the J gene TRBJ1-1; D is unresolved. The CDR3 is 11 amino acids. Trimming shortened V by 0 bases and J by 7 bases, and 3 bases separated the two germline ends. Germline assignment: CDR1 MNHEY and CDR2 SVGAGI. CDR3 sequence (DNA): TGTGCCAGCAGTTACTCGGGTGAAGCTTTCTTT. This encodes CASSYSGEAFF.

The chain is built from TRBV18 and TRBJ1-1; D is perhaps TRBD1 (5 bases). Trimming left V 3 bases short and J 3 bases short, with 11 bases between. The CDR3 totals 14 residues. The V gene's germline CDR1 is KGHSH and CDR2 LQKENI. The CDR3 region is CASSPDWGYTEAFF. Here the CDR3 DNA reads TGTGCCAGCTCACCCGACTGGGGCTACACTGAAGCTTTCTTT.

CDR3 protein: CASSQVSGLYNEQFF. The CDR3 DNA reads TGCGCCAGCAGCCAAGTATCCGGGCTCTACAATGAGCAGTTCTTC. The chain employs TRBV4-3 and TRBJ2-1; D gene unclear. Germline loops: CDR1 LGHNA, CDR2 YSLEER. V was cut by 1 base and J by 3 bases, with 10 bases left in between. The CDR3 extends over 15 amino acids.

This rearrangement joins TRBV4-3 to TRBJ2-2; D is ambiguous. This CDR3 contains 13 residues. V was clipped by 1 base and J by 4 bases, with 4 bases between them. Germline values: CDR1 LGHNA, CDR2 YSLEER. CDR3 in DNA: TGCGCCAGCAGCCAAGTCAGCACCGGGGAGCTGTTTTTT. Translated: CASSQVSTGELFF.

V and J are TRBV18 and TRBJ2-6, with D tentatively TRBD1 or TRBD2 (5 bases each). This CDR3 is 17 amino acids long. CDR1 and CDR2 (germline): KGHSH, LQKENI. V lost 4 bases and J lost 4, with 17 bases in between. The CDR3 protein is CASSLTGPNPGANVLTF. The CDR3 DNA reads TGTGCCAGCTCACTTACGGGGCCTAACCCCGGGGCCAACGTCCTGACTTTC.

The chain carries TRBV27 and TRBJ2-7; D gene ambiguous. V gave up 4 bases and J gave up 4 bases, with 14 bases separating them. The CDR3 covers 14 residues. Germline lookup yields CDR1 MNHEY and CDR2 SMNVEV (reference sequence). CDR3 in DNA: TGTGCCAGCAGTTCCGCGCGAGGTCAGTACGAGCAGTACTTC. Protein: CASSSARGQYEQYF.

V is TRBV5-4 and J is TRBJ2-5; TRBD1 is a possible D gene (5 bases). The CDR3 is 15 amino acids. Germline CDR1 SGHNT, CDR2 YYREEE (reference sequence). V was clipped by 0 bases and J by 4 bases, with 13 bases between them. CDR3 in amino acids: CASSLGGAGRETQYF. The CDR3, as DNA: TGTGCCAGCAGCTTGGGAGGTGCAGGGCGAGAGACCCAGTACTTC.

The V gene is TRBV2, the J gene TRBJ2-7; D is unresolved. Per germline, CDR1 SNHLY and CDR2 FYNNEI. The CDR3 totals 15 residues. V gave up 1 base and J gave up 1 base, with 11 bases separating them. CDR3 DNA sequence: TGTGCCAGCAGTGAAGGAGACCATTCGTCCTACGAGCAGTACTTC. Translated, it gives CASSEGDHSSYEQYF.

The chain has TRBV9 and TRBJ2-5; D might be TRBD1 (6 bases). Trimming removed 0 bases from V and 1 base from J, with 10 bases in between. The CDR3 consists of 15 residues. Per the germline V gene, CDR1 is SGDLS and CDR2 is YYNGEE. The CDR3: CASSVVGGAQETQYF. CDR3 in DNA: TGTGCCAGCAGCGTAGTAGGGGGAGCCCAAGAGACCCAGTACTTC.

This chain links TRBV10-2 with TRBJ1-1, with 7 bases aligning to TRBD1. The CDR3 sequence is 14 residues long. In germline, CDR1 is WSHSY, CDR2 SAAADI. V shed 7 bases, J shed 0 bases, and the junction held 5 bases outside the gene matches. CDR3 in amino acids: CASTEQGLNTEAFF. The CDR3 DNA is TGCGCCAGCACTGAACAGGGGTTGAACACTGAAGCTTTCTTT.

The V call is TRBV5-6, the J call TRBJ2-3, with 8 bases fitting TRBD2. The CDR3 covers 12 residues. Germline V gene lookup returns CDR1 SGHDT and CDR2 YYEEEE. The V segment lost 3 bases and the J segment 14 bases; nucleotides outside the gene matches: 8. CDR3 sequence reads: CASSYQGLVPYF. DNA for the CDR3: TGTGCCAGCAGCTATCAGGGACTAGTCCCGTATTTT.

The CDR3 DNA sequence: TGTGCCAGCAGCCAAGAAGCTTTGGACAGCCCCTCAAATGAAAAACTGTTTTTT. Amino acids: CASSQEALDSPSNEKLFF. The chain joins TRBV3-1 (or the pseudogene TRBV3-2) to TRBJ1-4; D possibly corresponds to TRBD1 (6 bases). This CDR3 region has 18 residues. Looked up from germline, CDR1 is LGHDT and CDR2 is YNNKEL (reference sequence). The V and J ends lost 0 bases and 5 bases respectively, with 19 bases between them.

J is TRBJ2-1 and V is TRBV4-2, with TRBD2 matching 8 bases. The CDR3 has 16 residues. The germline V gene encodes CDR1 LGHNA and CDR2 YNFKEQ. V dropped 0 bases and J dropped 2; count of bases not matched to a gene: 3. CDR3 sequence (DNA): TGTGCCAGCAGCCAAGAAATAGCGGGGCCCTACAATGAGCAGTTCTTC. Translating gives CASSQEIAGPYNEQFF.

The V and J genes are TRBV5-1 and TRBJ1-4, with D maybe TRBD1 (5 bases). The CDR3 runs 20 residues. V gave up 4 bases and J gave up 0 bases, with 25 bases separating them. Per the germline V gene, CDR1 is SGHRS and CDR2 is YFSETQ. The CDR3 region is CASSPNLRAGDYATNEKLFF. The CDR3 DNA sequence: TGCGCCAGCAGCCCTAACCTCCGGGCCGGGGACTACGCAACTAATGAAAAACTGTTTTTT.

The CDR3 protein is CASSAIGVPEEKLFF. CDR3 DNA sequence: TGTGCCAGCAGCGCCATCGGAGTGCCGGAAGAAAAACTGTTTTTT. The chain has TRBV7-9 and TRBJ1-4; D call uncertain. Trimming took off 5 bases at V and 8 bases at J, with 18 bases between the two ends. The CDR3 has 15 residues. The germline CDR1 and CDR2 sequences are SEHNR and FQNEAQ (reference sequence). Filled out from reference TRBV7-9 and TRBJ1-4, the complete variable domain reads DTGVSQNPRHKITKRGQNVTFRCDPISEHNRLYWYRQTLGQGPEFLTYFQNEAQLEKSRLLSDRFSAERPKGSFSTLEIQRTEQGDSAMYLCASSAIGVPEEKLFFGSGTQLSVL.

In this sample, this clone turned up once. This chain links TRBV14 with TRBJ2-6; D is unclear. The length of the CDR3 is 14 residues. From germline, CDR1 is SGHDN and CDR2 FVKESK. Trimming removed 3 bases from V and 1 base from J, with 4 bases in between. This chain's CDR3 is CASSQASGANVLTF. The CDR3 region has the DNA TGTGCCAGCAGCCAGGCTTCTGGGGCCAACGTCCTGACTTTC.

The V gene is TRBV2, the J gene TRBJ1-5, with TRBD1 matching over 8 bases. V lost 8 bases and J lost 8; bases outside the gene matches: 11. The CDR3 is made up of 14 amino acids. Germline lookup yields CDR1 SNHLY and CDR2 FYNNEI. CDR3 amino acids: CASRDRSPKEPQHF. Here the CDR3 DNA reads TGTGCCAGCCGGGACAGGAGCCCGAAGGAGCCCCAGCATTTT.

This chain joins TRBV5-4 and TRBJ2-2; D is possibly TRBD1 or TRBD2 (5 bases each). Per the germline V gene, CDR1 is SGHNT and CDR2 is YYREEE (reference sequence). The CDR3 spans 13 residues. V was clipped by 5 bases and J by 3 bases, with 8 bases between them. CDR3 sequence reads: CASRGDYTGELFF. The DNA for the CDR3 is TGTGCCAGCAGGGGGGATTACACCGGGGAGCTGTTTTTT.

V is TRBV11-2 and J is TRBJ2-3; 9 bases fit TRBD2. Germline V gene sequence: CDR1 SGHAT, CDR2 FQNNGV. The CDR3 extends over 13 amino acids. Trimming cost V 2 bases and J 7 bases; bases outside gene matches: 1. DNA of the CDR3: TGTGCCAGCAGCTTACTAGCGGGAAATACGCAGTATTTT. Protein sequence: CASSLLAGNTQYF.

This clone was detected a few times. The chain carries TRBV7-9 and TRBJ1-3; unclear D gene. The germline gives CDR1 SEHNR, CDR2 FQNEAQ (reference sequence). Trimming took off 2 bases at V and 1 base at J, with 6 bases between the two ends. CDR3 size: 14 residues. The CDR3 here is CASSLLQSGNTIYF. DNA for the CDR3: TGTGCCAGCAGCTTATTACAGTCTGGAAACACCATATATTTT.

The J gene is TRBJ2-3, the V gene TRBV24-1; 10 bases are a match to TRBD2. The CDR3 is 16 residues long. The trim removed 4 bases at V and 3 bases at J, leaving 6 bases unmatched. CDR1 is KGHDR and CDR2 is SFDVKD in the germline V gene. CDR3 loop: CATSDLLAGKTDTQYF. The CDR3 nucleotides read TGTGCCACCAGTGACTTACTAGCGGGGAAAACAGATACGCAGTATTTT.

This chain connects TRBV15 to TRBJ1-2, with 9 positions matching TRBD1. J was trimmed by 2 bases and V by 3 bases; bases with no gene match: 4. CDR3 length equals 15 residues. Germline V gene lookup returns CDR1 LNHNV and CDR2 YYDKDF (reference sequence). The CDR3 here is CATSSPGQGNYGYTF. CDR3 DNA: TGTGCCACCAGCAGTCCGGGACAGGGAAACTATGGCTACACCTTC.

This clone showed up just once. This chain connects TRBV15 to TRBJ1-1, with D possibly TRBD1 on 6 matching bases. V was shortened by 5 bases and J by 4 bases, with 26 bases between the two germline ends. Germline CDR1 reads LNHNV; CDR2 reads YYDKDF (reference sequence). The CDR3 covers 18 residues. The CDR3 is CATSGPRGVGWVSTEAFF. The CDR3 nucleotides are TGTGCCACCAGCGGGCCCAGGGGAGTCGGCTGGGTAAGCACTGAAGCTTTCTTT. Using reference TRBV15 and TRBJ1-1 for the parts outside the CDR3, the full variable domain is DAMVIQNPRYQVTQFGKPVTLSCSQTLNHNVMYWYQQKSSQAPKLLFHYYDKDFNNEADTPDNFQSRRPNTSFCFLDIRSPGLGDTAMYLCATSGPRGVGWVSTEAFFGQGTRLTVV.

Only a few counts were recorded for this clone. The chain couples TRBV7-9 to TRBJ2-3; 8 bases match TRBD2. The CDR3 totals 18 residues. Germline lookup yields CDR1 SEHNR and CDR2 FQNEAQ (reference sequence). V shed 0 bases, J shed 4 bases, and the junction held 12 bases outside the gene matches. DNA for the CDR3: TGTGCCAGCAGCTTAGCTGGGTCAGTAGCGGGGTTCGCAGATACGCAGTATTTT. Translating gives CASSLAGSVAGFADTQYF.

The chain combines TRBV5-1 with TRBJ1-1, with D perhaps TRBD1 (6 bases). CDR3 size: 15 residues. The V end lost 4 bases, the J end lost 5 bases, and 18 bases lay between the germline ends. The germline V gene has CDR1 SGHRS and CDR2 YFSETQ. In DNA form, the CDR3 reads TGCGCCAGCAGCGCGACAGGACAAGCCAGAACTGAAGCTTTCTTT. This gives the protein CASSATGQARTEAFF.

The chain recombines TRBV18 with TRBJ2-5; either TRBD1 or TRBD2 may fit D (5 bases each). V was clipped by 0 bases and J by 3 bases, with 11 bases between them. Germline CDR1 KGHSH, CDR2 LQKENI. The CDR3 contains 15 residues. CDR3 in amino acids: CASSPPRGREETQYF. CDR3 nucleotides: TGTGCCAGCTCACCACCGAGGGGAAGGGAAGAGACCCAGTACTTC.

The rearrangement links TRBV6-2 or TRBV6-3 to TRBJ1-4; no clear D. CDR1 is MNHEY, CDR2 SVGEGT, per germline. V lost 2 bases and J lost 8, with 12 bases in between. The CDR3 has 14 amino acids. In DNA form, the CDR3 reads TGTGCCAGCAGTTACAAGGGAGGCGAGGAAAAACTGTTTTTT. This gives the protein CASSYKGGEEKLFF.

This clone was recorded a few times. The genes are TRBV6-2 or TRBV6-3 and TRBJ1-5, with D hard to call. The germline gives CDR1 MNHEY, CDR2 SVGEGT. V was pared by 2 bases and J by 7 bases, with 18 bases between. There are 16 residues in the CDR3. CDR3 region: CASSYKGGPLGQPQHF. CDR3 coding DNA: TGTGCCAGCAGTTACAAAGGTGGGCCCCTCGGGCAGCCCCAGCATTTT.

The V and J genes are TRBV19 and TRBJ2-2; D call uncertain. The V gene lost 7 bases and the J gene lost 2 bases, with 8 bases spanning the gap. The CDR3 contains 13 residues. Germline loops: CDR1 LNHDA, CDR2 SQIVND (reference sequence). The CDR3 coding sequence is TGTGCCAGTAACCATGGCAACACCGGGGAGCTGTTTTTT. Its translation: CASNHGNTGELFF.

The J gene is TRBJ2-3, the V gene TRBV29-1; TRBD1 matches at 8 bases. The germline V gene has CDR1 SQVTM and CDR2 ANQGSEA. V trimming: 5 bases; J trimming: 0 bases; junction bases outside the gene matches: 4. The CDR3 covers 14 residues. The CDR3 is CSVSRGPSTDTQYF. The CDR3 DNA reads as TGCAGCGTTTCCAGGGGGCCAAGCACAGATACGCAGTATTTT.